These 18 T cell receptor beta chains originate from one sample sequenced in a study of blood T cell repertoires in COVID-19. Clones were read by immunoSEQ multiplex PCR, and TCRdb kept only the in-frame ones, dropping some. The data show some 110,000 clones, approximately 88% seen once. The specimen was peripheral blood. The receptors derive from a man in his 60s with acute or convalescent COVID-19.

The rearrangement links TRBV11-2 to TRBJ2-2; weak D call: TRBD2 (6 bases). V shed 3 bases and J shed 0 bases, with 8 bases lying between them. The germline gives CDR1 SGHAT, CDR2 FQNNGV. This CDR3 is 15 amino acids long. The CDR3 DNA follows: TGTGCCAGCAGCTTTAAGCGGGCGAACACCGGGGAGCTGTTTTTT. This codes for CASSFKRANTGELFF. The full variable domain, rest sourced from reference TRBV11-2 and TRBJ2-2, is EAGVAQSPRYKIIEKRQSVAFWCNPISGHATLYWYQQILGQGPKLLIQFQNNGVVDDSQLPKDRFSAERLKGVDSTLKIQPAKLEDSAVYLCASSFKRANTGELFFGEGSRLTVL.

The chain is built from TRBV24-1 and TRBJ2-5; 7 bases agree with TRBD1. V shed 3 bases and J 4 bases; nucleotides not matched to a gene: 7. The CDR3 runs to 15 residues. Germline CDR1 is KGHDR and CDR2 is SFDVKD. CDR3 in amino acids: CATSDKDRVSETQYF. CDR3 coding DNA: TGTGCCACCAGTGATAAAGACAGGGTATCAGAGACCCAGTACTTC.

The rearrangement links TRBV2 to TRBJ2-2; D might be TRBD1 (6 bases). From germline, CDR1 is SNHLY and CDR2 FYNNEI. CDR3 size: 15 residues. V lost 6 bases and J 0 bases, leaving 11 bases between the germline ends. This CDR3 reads CASRIRDTNTGELFF. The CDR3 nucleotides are TGTGCCAGCAGGATCCGGGACACGAACACCGGGGAGCTGTTTTTT. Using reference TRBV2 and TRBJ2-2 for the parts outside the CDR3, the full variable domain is EPEVTQTPSHQVTQMGQEVILRCVPISNHLYFYWYRQILGQKVEFLVSFYNNEISEKSEIFDDQFSVERPDGSNFTLKIRSTKLEDSAMYFCASRIRDTNTGELFFGEGSRLTVL.

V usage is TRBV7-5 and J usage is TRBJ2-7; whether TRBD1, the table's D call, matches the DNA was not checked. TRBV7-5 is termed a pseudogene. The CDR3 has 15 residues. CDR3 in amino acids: CARSLAAVPRYEQYV. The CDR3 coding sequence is TGTGCCAGAAGCTTAGCTGCAGTCCCCAGGTACGAGCAGTACGTC.

In DNA form, the CDR3 reads TGTGCCAGCAGCCCGAGGAGGGCGCTAGCGGAAAACATTCAGTACTTC. Encoded protein: CASSPRRALAENIQYF. The J gene is TRBJ2-4, the V gene TRBV5-6; 7 bases fit TRBD2. Per germline, CDR1 SGHDT and CDR2 YYEEEE. J lost 5 bases, V lost 4 bases, and 12 bases had no gene match. This CDR3 comprises 16 residues. Combining the CDR3 with reference TRBV5-6 and TRBJ2-4 gives the whole variable domain DAGVTQSPTHLIKTRGQQVTLRCSPKSGHDTVSWYQQALGQGPQFIFQYYEEEERQRGNFPDRFSGHQFPNYSSELNVNALLLGDSALYLCASSPRRALAENIQYFGAGTRLSVL.

Here the CDR3 DNA reads TGCAGCGCCCTGACGGGACTAGCGGGAGTCGGGCAAGAGACCCAGTACTTC. This gives the protein CSALTGLAGVGQETQYF. The V call is TRBV29-1, the J call TRBJ2-5, with 14 nucleotides matching TRBD2. This CDR3 has 17 residues. CDR1 is SQVTM and CDR2 is ANQGSEA in the germline V gene. V shed 7 bases and J 2 bases; nucleotides not matched to a gene: 12.

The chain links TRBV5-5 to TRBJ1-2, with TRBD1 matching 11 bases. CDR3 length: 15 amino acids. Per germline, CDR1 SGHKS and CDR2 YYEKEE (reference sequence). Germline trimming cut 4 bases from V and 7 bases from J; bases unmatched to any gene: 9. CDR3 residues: CASSQGTGGNSGYTF. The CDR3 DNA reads TGTGCCAGCAGCCAAGGGACAGGGGGGAATTCTGGCTACACCTTC.

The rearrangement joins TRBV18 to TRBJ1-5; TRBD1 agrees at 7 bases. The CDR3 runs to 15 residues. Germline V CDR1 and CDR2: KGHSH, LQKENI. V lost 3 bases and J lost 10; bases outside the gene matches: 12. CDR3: CASSPETGNLQPQHF. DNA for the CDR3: TGTGCCAGCTCACCGGAGACAGGGAACCTTCAACCCCAGCATTTT.

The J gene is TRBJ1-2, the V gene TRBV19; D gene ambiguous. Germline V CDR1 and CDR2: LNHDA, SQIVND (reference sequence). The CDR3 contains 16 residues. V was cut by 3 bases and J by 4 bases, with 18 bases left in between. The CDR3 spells CASSIQASVTPYGYTF. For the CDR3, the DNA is TGTGCCAGTAGTATTCAGGCCTCGGTAACCCCCTATGGCTACACCTTC. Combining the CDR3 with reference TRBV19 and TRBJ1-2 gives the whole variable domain DGGITQSPKYLFRKEGQNVTLSCEQNLNHDAMYWYRQDPGQGLRLIYYSQIVNDFQKGDIAEGYSVSREKKESFPLTVTSAQKNPTAFYLCASSIQASVTPYGYTFGSGTRLTVV.

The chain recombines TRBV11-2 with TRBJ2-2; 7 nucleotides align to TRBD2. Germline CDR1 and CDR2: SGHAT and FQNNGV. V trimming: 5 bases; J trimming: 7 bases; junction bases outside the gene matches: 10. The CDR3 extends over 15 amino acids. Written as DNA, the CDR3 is TGTGCCAGCAGCCCCACGGCGGGAGTACTCGGGGAGCTGTTTTTT. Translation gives CASSPTAGVLGELFF.

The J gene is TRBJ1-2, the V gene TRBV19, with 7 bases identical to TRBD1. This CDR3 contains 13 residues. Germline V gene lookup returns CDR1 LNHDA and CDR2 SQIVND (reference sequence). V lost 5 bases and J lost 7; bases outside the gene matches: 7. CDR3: CASSYQGGSGYTF. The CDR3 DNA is TGTGCCAGTAGTTATCAGGGGGGAAGTGGCTACACCTTC.

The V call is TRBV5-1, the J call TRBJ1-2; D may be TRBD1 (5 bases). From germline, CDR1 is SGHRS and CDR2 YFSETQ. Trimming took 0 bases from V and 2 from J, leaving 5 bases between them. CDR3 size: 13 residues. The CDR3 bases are TGCGCCAGCAGCTTGGGACAGAACTATGGCTACACCTTC. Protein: CASSLGQNYGYTF.

The CDR3 here is CASSLKPGLAVSTTREQYF. CDR3 sequence (DNA): TGTGCCAGCAGCCTAAAACCGGGACTAGCGGTTTCTACTACTAGGGAGCAGTACTTC. V and J are TRBV2 and TRBJ2-7; 11 nucleotides line up with TRBD2. V lost 6 bases, J lost 7 bases, and 23 bases stayed unmatched. Germline CDR1 SNHLY, CDR2 FYNNEI. CDR3 length: 19 amino acids.

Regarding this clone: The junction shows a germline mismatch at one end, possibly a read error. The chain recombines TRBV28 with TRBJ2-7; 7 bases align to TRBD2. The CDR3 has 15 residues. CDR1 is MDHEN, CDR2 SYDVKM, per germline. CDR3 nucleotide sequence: TGTGCCGGCAGTCCCCCAGAGGGAGGGTTGAACGAGCAGTACTTC. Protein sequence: CAGSPPEGGLNEQYF.

CDR3 loop: CSVFTPRAVGGYGYTF. The CDR3 DNA sequence: TGCAGCGTTTTTACCCCGCGAGCGGTTGGTGGCTATGGCTACACCTTC. The chain employs TRBV29-1 and TRBJ1-2; D uncertain. Trimming removed 5 bases from V and 4 bases from J, with 23 bases in between. Germline V gene sequence: CDR1 SQVTM, CDR2 ANQGSEA. CDR3 size: 16 residues.

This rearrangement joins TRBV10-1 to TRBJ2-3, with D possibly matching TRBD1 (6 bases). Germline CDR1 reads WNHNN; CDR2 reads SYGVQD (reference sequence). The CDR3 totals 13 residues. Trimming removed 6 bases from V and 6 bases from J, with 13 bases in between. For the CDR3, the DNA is TGCGCCAGCAGCTTACTACAGGGTGATACGCAGTATTTT. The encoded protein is CASSLLQGDTQYF.

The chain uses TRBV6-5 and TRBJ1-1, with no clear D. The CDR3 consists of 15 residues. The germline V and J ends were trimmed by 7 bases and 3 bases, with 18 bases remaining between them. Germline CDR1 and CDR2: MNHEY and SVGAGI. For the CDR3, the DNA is TGTGCCAGCACACTAACCCTGACGGTAGACACTGAAGCTTTCTTT. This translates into CASTLTLTVDTEAFF.

The CDR3 region has the DNA TGTGCCACCAGTGATTTGGACAGAGCGGGAGAAAACAATGAGCAGTTCTTC. It translates to CATSDLDRAGENNEQFF. The chain is built from TRBV24-1 and TRBJ2-1, with 8 bases fitting TRBD2. This CDR3 contains 17 residues. The junction had 8 bases not matched to a gene; V was cut back by 0 bases and J by 5 bases. CDR1 is KGHDR, CDR2 SFDVKD, per germline.